This TCR beta chain emerged from a study of OX40 agonist ivuxolimab in advanced cancers. General study findings and limits: The CD4+ and CD8+ T cells in the blood had expanded clonally by week 6 at 0.1 to 3.0 mg/kg.

This CDR3 has 14 residues. Germline V gene lookup returns CDR1 SGHRS and CDR2 YFSETQ. V shed 2 bases and J shed 1 base, with 10 bases lying between them. Concerning this clone itself: Its antigen is not known.

Some clones are missing from TCRdb's copy, which holds only in-frame ones; the method was immunoSEQ multiplex PCR. Here the sample spans about 45,000 clones, roughly nine tenths being singletons. The source was CD4+ or CD8+ T cells sorted from blood, collected in a trial of the OX40 agonist ivuxolimab. V and J are TRBV5-1 and TRBJ2-7; possible D gene TRBD1, 5 bases. This TCR was sampled from an adult with an advanced solid tumor such as melanoma, head and neck, liver or kidney cancer. The CDR3 reads CASSFEDSSYEQYF. The CDR3 bases are TGCGCCAGCAGCTTCGAAGACAGTTCCTACGAGCAGTACTTC.